This is a list of T cell receptor beta chains from one sample in a study of blood T cell repertoires in COVID-19. The table came from immunoSEQ multiplex PCR; TCRdb's copy has only in-frame clones and leaves some out. The sample shows 230,000 or so clones, roughly 82% of them seen only once. Sequences were obtained from peripheral blood. These receptors came from a woman between 40 and 50 years old who had recovered from COVID-19. CDR3s include the opening cysteine and the closing phenylalanine or tryptophan. The D gene is left open where the match is weak. The size entry is marked missing in some rows and otherwise reads once, few, many or a size class.

clone size	V gene	D gene	J gene	CDR3 protein	CDR3 DNA
.	TRBV5-4	.	TRBJ1-2	CASSTRTEDYGYTF	TGTGCCAGCAGCACTCGGACAGAAGACTATGGCTACACCTTC
.	TRBV19	TRBD1	TRBJ2-2	CASSDRGWAGELFF	TGTGCCAGCAGCGACAGGGGTTGGGCCGGGGAGCTGTTTTTT
.	TRBV6-5	TRBD1	TRBJ1-3	CASSYEQGIVDTIYF	TGTGCCAGCAGTTACGAACAGGGGATAGTAGACACCATATATTTT
.	TRBV7-2	TRBD2	TRBJ2-4	CASGFSGENIQYF	TGTGCCAGCGGATTTAGCGGGGAAAACATTCAGTACTTC
.	TRBV24-1	.	TRBJ1-5	CATSDQGQPQHF	TGTGCCACCAGTGACCAGGGACAGCCCCAGCATTTT
.	TRBV11-2	.	TRBJ2-1	CASSFSEGFSSEQFF	TGTGCCAGCAGCTTTTCGGAGGGTTTTTCGAGTGAGCAGTTCTTC
.	TRBV6-5	.	TRBJ2-7	CASSYAEQGYEQYF	TGTGCCAGCAGTTACGCGGAACAGGGATACGAGCAGTACTTC
.	TRBV11-2	.	TRBJ2-3	CASSLVVAALGTDTQYF	TGTGCCAGCAGCTTGGTGGTAGCAGCCCTGGGCACAGATACGCAGTATTTT
.	TRBV7-2	TRBD1	TRBJ1-1	CASQRQGWVETEAFF	TGTGCCAGCCAAAGACAGGGTTGGGTGGAAACTGAAGCTTTCTTT
.	TRBV19	.	TRBJ2-2	CASRKEAVIRTGELFF	TGTGCCAGCAGAAAGGAGGCAGTAATACGCACCGGGGAGCTGTTTTTT
.	TRBV6-5	TRBD1	TRBJ2-3	CASSRQGVSTDTQYF	TGTGCCAGCAGTAGACAGGGGGTGAGCACAGATACGCAGTATTTT
.	TRBV7-9	.	TRBJ2-7	CASSLASTADYEQYF	TGTGCCAGCAGCTTAGCTTCAACAGCAGACTACGAGCAGTACTTC
.	TRBV6-5	.	TRBJ1-2	CASRKPGAASGYTF	TGTGCCAGCAGAAAACCGGGAGCGGCGAGCGGCTACACCTTC
.	TRBV28	.	TRBJ1-4	CASSILQGTNEKLFF	TGTGCCAGCAGTATACTTCAGGGAACTAATGAAAAACTGTTTTTT
.	TRBV11-3	TRBD1	TRBJ1-2	CASSLPGQGEEGYTF	TGTGCCAGCAGCTTACCGGGACAGGGGGAGGAAGGCTACACCTTC
.	TRBV6-5	TRBD2	TRBJ2-2	CASSNGRTGELFF	TGTGCCAGCAGTAACGGGAGGACCGGGGAGCTGTTTTTT
.	TRBV5-4	.	TRBJ2-2	CASSAKTRGNTGELFF	TGTGCCAGCAGCGCGAAGACTAGGGGGAACACCGGGGAGCTGTTTTTT
.	TRBV18	TRBD1	TRBJ2-1	CASSTGTGDYNEQFF	TGTGCCAGCTCAACCGGGACAGGGGACTACAATGAGCAGTTCTTC
.	TRBV29-1	.	TRBJ1-1	CSVEQGGDTEAFF	TGCAGCGTTGAACAGGGTGGGGACACTGAAGCTTTCTTT
.	TRBV6-5	.	TRBJ2-7	CASSRRRIYEQYF	TGTGCCAGCAGCCGACGGAGGATCTACGAGCAGTACTTC
few	TRBV7-9	TRBD1	TRBJ1-6	CASSTRQGRDSPLHF	TGTGCCAGCAGCACTCGACAGGGGAGGGATTCACCCCTCCACTTT
once	TRBV4-3	TRBD1	TRBJ1-2	CASSQDRQGDGYTF	TGCGCCAGCAGCCAAGATCGACAGGGGGACGGCTACACCTTC
.	TRBV30	TRBD1	TRBJ1-1	CAWSYTGADTEAFF	TGTGCCTGGAGTTATACAGGGGCGGACACTGAAGCTTTCTTT
.	TRBV19	.	TRBJ2-1	CASSMSGGAYNEQFF	TGTGCCAGTAGTATGTCGGGGGGCGCCTACAATGAGCAGTTCTTC
.	TRBV6-5	.	TRBJ2-3	CASSYLRATDTQYF	TGTGCCAGCAGTTATTTGCGGGCCACAGATACGCAGTATTTT
.	TRBV5-4	TRBD2	TRBJ2-5	CASSSGGPETQYF	TGTGCCAGCAGCTCGGGGGGGCCTGAGACCCAGTACTTC
.	TRBV5-6	.	TRBJ2-3	CASSFGQPPDTQYF	TGTGCCAGCAGCTTCGGACAGCCCCCAGATACGCAGTATTTT
.	TRBV20-1	.	TRBJ2-3	CSASKGGATDTQYF	TGCAGTGCTAGTAAGGGGGGGGCGACAGATACGCAGTATTTT
.	TRBV30	.	TRBJ1-3	CAWSVQGINGNTIYF	TGTGCCTGGAGTGTGCAGGGGATAAATGGAAACACCATATATTTT
.	TRBV5-1	TRBD1	TRBJ1-2	CASRLDRFTNYGYTF	TGCGCCAGCAGACTGGACAGGTTTACTAACTATGGCTACACCTTC
.	TRBV12-3/TRBV12-4	.	TRBJ2-1	CASNGADNEQFF	TGTGCCAGCAATGGCGCGGACAATGAGCAGTTCTTC
.	TRBV9	TRBD2	TRBJ2-5	CASSVAGGAATETQYF	TGTGCCAGCAGCGTAGCCGGGGGGGCGGCTACAGAGACCCAGTACTTC
.	TRBV4-3	TRBD1	TRBJ1-6	CASSHLGQGVLTPLHF	TGCGCCAGCAGCCATCTTGGACAGGGGGTTCTGACACCCCTCCACTTT
.	TRBV7-9	TRBD2	TRBJ2-1	CASSLRGVASYNEQFF	TGTGCCAGCAGCTTACGGGGGGTCGCCTCCTACAATGAGCAGTTCTTC
.	TRBV5-6	.	TRBJ2-3	CASSLAVGTDTQYF	TGTGCCAGCAGCTTGGCTGTCGGTACAGATACGCAGTATTTT
.	TRBV21-1	.	TRBJ1-1	CASSKVIGGRNTEAFF	TGTGCCAGCAGCAAAGTCATTGGGGGCAGAAACACTGAAGCTTTCTTT